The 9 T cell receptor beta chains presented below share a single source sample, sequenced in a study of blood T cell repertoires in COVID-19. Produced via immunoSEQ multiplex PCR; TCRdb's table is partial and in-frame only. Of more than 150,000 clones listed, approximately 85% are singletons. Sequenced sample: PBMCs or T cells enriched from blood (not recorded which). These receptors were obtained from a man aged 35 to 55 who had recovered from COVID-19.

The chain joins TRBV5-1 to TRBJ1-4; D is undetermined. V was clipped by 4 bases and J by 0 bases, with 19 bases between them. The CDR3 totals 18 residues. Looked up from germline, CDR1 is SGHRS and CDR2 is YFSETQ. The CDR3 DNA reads TGCGCCAGCAGCCTGAAAGACGGAGGTTTTGCAACTAATGAAAAACTGTTTTTT. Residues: CASSLKDGGFATNEKLFF.

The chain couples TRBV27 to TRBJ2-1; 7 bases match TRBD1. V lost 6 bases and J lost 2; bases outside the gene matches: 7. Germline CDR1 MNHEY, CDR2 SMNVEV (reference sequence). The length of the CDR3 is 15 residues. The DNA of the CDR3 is TGTGCCAGCAGGTTCGGGGACAGCGCCTACAATGAGCAGTTCTTC. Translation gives CASRFGDSAYNEQFF.

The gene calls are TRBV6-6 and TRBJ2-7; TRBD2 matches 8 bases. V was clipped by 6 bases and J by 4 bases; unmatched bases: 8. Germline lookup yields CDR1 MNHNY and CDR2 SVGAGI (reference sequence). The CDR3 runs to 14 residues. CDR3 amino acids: CASRPTGTRYEQYF. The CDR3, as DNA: TGTGCCAGCAGACCTACCGGGACTAGGTACGAGCAGTACTTC.

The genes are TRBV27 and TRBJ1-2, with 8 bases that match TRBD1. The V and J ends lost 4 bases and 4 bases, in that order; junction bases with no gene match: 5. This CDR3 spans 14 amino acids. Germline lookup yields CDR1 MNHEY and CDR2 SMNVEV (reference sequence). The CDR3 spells CASSSGQGLYGYTF. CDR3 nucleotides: TGTGCCAGCAGTTCCGGACAGGGACTCTATGGCTACACCTTC.

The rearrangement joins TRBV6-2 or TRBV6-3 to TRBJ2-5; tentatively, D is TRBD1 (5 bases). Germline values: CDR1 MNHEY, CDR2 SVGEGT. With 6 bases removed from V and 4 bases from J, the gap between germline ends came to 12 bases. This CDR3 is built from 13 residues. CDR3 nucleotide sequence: TGTGCCAGCAGCCCCGTAAGGGGAGAGACCCAGTACTTC. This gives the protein CASSPVRGETQYF.

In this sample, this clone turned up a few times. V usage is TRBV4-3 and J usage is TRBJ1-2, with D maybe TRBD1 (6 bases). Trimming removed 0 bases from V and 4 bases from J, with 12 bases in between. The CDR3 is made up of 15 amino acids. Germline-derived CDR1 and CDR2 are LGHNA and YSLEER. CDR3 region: CASSQEAQGAYGYTF. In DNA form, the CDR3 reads TGCGCCAGCAGCCAAGAGGCACAGGGCGCCTATGGCTACACCTTC.

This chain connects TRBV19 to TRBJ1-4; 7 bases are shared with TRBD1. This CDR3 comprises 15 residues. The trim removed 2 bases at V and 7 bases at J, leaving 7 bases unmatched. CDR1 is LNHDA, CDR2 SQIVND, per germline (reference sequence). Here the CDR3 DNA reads TGTGCCAGTAGTATATCAGGGGGGAGAGGTGAAAAACTGTTTTTT. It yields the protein CASSISGGRGEKLFF.

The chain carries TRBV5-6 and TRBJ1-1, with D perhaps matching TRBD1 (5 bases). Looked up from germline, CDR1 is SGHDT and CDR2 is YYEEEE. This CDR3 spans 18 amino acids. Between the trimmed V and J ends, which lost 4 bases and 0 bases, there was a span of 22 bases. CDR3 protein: CASSPLALDSGLNTEAFF. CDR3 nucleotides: TGTGCCAGCAGCCCCCTAGCACTTGACAGCGGGTTGAACACTGAAGCTTTCTTT.

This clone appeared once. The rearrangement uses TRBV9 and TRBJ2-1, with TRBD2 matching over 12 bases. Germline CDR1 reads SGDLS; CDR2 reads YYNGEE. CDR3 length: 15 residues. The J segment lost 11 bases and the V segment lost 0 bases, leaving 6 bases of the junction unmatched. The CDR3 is CASSVASGRASKQFF. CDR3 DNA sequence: TGTGCCAGCAGCGTAGCTAGCGGGAGGGCCTCCAAGCAGTTCTTC.